These T cell receptor beta chains were read from a single sample in a study of T cell responses to AZD1222 COVID-19 vaccine. TCRdb's table, derived via immunoSEQ multiplex PCR, lists solely in-frame clones and lacks some. The sample yields 90,000 or so clones, approximately 91% seen once. Sequencing used peripheral blood, obtained 28 days after the second AZD1222 dose. The source of these receptors is an adult who received the AZD1222 COVID-19 vaccine. The conserved cysteine and the conserved F or W are not part of the CDR3 here.

V gene: TRBV7-3; J gene: TRBJ1-1; CDR3 protein: ASSLWGAVNTEAF
V gene: TRBV19; J gene: TRBJ1-5; CDR3 protein: ASSIDRRNNQPQH
V gene: TRBV6-5; J gene: TRBJ1-1; CDR3 protein: ASSRTVNTEAF
V gene: TRBV19; J gene: TRBJ1-6; CDR3 protein: ASTPGEGATSPLH
V gene: TRBV2; J gene: TRBJ2-1; CDR3 protein: ATKTIKMDRGFNEQF
V gene: TRBV2; J gene: TRBJ1-6; CDR3 protein: ASSEGSPLH
V gene: TRBV27; J gene: TRBJ2-2; CDR3 protein: ASSLWPGELF
V gene: TRBV14; J gene: TRBJ2-1; CDR3 protein: ASSQGYNEQF
V gene: TRBV7-3; J gene: TRBJ2-7; CDR3 protein: ASSLMRGNSYEQY
V gene: TRBV19; J gene: TRBJ1-4; CDR3 protein: ASSPGGARLDNEKLF
V gene: TRBV4-2; J gene: TRBJ2-7; CDR3 protein: ASSQGDRGDDEQY
V gene: TRBV3-1/TRBV3-2; J gene: TRBJ2-7; CDR3 protein: ASSQEDRKPYEQY
V gene: TRBV11-2; J gene: TRBJ2-7; CDR3 protein: ASSLDLSWEQY
V gene: TRBV28; J gene: TRBJ1-5; CDR3 protein: ASSLWFGEGNQPQH
V gene: TRBV14; J gene: TRBJ1-2; CDR3 protein: ASSQDYSYGYT
V gene: TRBV6-4; J gene: TRBJ1-5; CDR3 protein: ASSVGFNQPQH
V gene: TRBV7-9; J gene: TRBJ2-7; CDR3 protein: ASSLALTAMEQY
V gene: TRBV7-9; J gene: TRBJ2-7; CDR3 protein: ASSSDGPYEQY
V gene: TRBV19; J gene: TRBJ1-2; CDR3 protein: ASSERDSTNGYT
V gene: TRBV5-1; J gene: TRBJ2-7; CDR3 protein: ASSPETGGYEQY
V gene: TRBV29-1; J gene: TRBJ1-2; CDR3 protein: SVDGKAYGYT
V gene: TRBV7-9; J gene: TRBJ1-1; CDR3 protein: AGRSLNTEAF
V gene: TRBV18; J gene: TRBJ2-3; CDR3 protein: ASSPPGTDTQY
V gene: TRBV28; J gene: TRBJ1-6; CDR3 protein: ASTYPRQGYSPLH
V gene: TRBV10-1; J gene: TRBJ2-2; CDR3 protein: ASSESETRESNTGELF
V gene: TRBV7-3; J gene: TRBJ2-3; CDR3 protein: ASSQRGGTQY
V gene: TRBV9; J gene: TRBJ2-2; CDR3 protein: ASSVPRTGPNTGELF
V gene: TRBV11-3; J gene: TRBJ2-3; CDR3 protein: ASRTATDTQY
V gene: TRBV7-3; J gene: TRBJ2-1; CDR3 protein: ASSLIGQGGDNEQF
V gene: TRBV7-3; J gene: TRBJ2-2; CDR3 protein: ASSLGDRNNGELF
V gene: TRBV10-3; J gene: TRBJ1-5; CDR3 protein: AILDRVGQPQH
V gene: TRBV3-1/TRBV3-2; J gene: TRBJ1-1; CDR3 protein: ASSPTGGMNTEAF
V gene: TRBV10-3; J gene: TRBJ1-2; CDR3 protein: AISESSGGFFA
V gene: TRBV25-1; J gene: TRBJ1-1; CDR3 protein: ASSTGMNTEAF
V gene: TRBV6-1; J gene: TRBJ1-5; CDR3 protein: ASSEALRGWDSNQPQH
V gene: TRBV20-1; J gene: TRBJ1-5; CDR3 protein: SASGGRGVNQPQH
V gene: TRBV29-1; J gene: TRBJ1-1; CDR3 protein: SVTKGGNTEAF
V gene: TRBV3-1/TRBV3-2; J gene: TRBJ1-1; CDR3 protein: ASSQGPAAF
V gene: TRBV5-1; J gene: TRBJ2-1; CDR3 protein: ASSFSGLAGYNEQF
V gene: TRBV2; J gene: TRBJ2-1; CDR3 protein: ASGGSNEQF
V gene: TRBV5-6; J gene: TRBJ1-2; CDR3 protein: ASVGQGLYYYGYT
V gene: TRBV6-5; J gene: TRBJ2-5; CDR3 protein: ASSTGQSRGETQY
V gene: TRBV9; J gene: TRBJ1-1; CDR3 protein: ASSPRPNTEAF
V gene: TRBV7-6; J gene: TRBJ2-3; CDR3 protein: ASSPRTGGTDTQY
V gene: TRBV11-2; J gene: TRBJ1-2; CDR3 protein: ASSSFAARGGGYT
V gene: TRBV7-2; J gene: TRBJ2-5; CDR3 protein: ASSPWTSGTQY
V gene: TRBV6-4; J gene: TRBJ2-3; CDR3 protein: ASSDSGGGTDTQY
V gene: TRBV19; J gene: TRBJ1-2; CDR3 protein: ASTPGVANYGYT
V gene: TRBV7-8; J gene: TRBJ1-1; CDR3 protein: ASSLHRAEAF